The 20 T cell receptor beta chains below come from one sample, sequenced in a study of regulatory T cells in long-lasting Graves disease. Time point defined: newly diagnosed GD, antithyroid drugs for less than 3 months. Extracted RNA from PBMCs served as the source of the TCR library. iRepertoire HTBI primers and Arm-PCR of CDR3 regions built TCR beta libraries. One entry per CDR3 protein results from TCRdb running MiXCR on the multiplex PCR reads. Here the sample spans about 500,000 distinct CDR3 sequences, roughly 15% being singletons. This sample was also put to use in a study of T cells in Graves' hyperthyroidism and ophthalmopathy.

The sample here was peripheral blood mononuclear cells (PBMCs), taken at new diagnosis, from a patient treated with antithyroid drugs. The receptors were sampled from a man aged 40-49 years with Graves disease.

This clonotype was picked up many times. The J gene is TRBJ2-7, the V gene TRBV20-1; D may be TRBD1 (6 bases). Germline lookup yields CDR1 DFQATT and CDR2 SNEGSKA (reference sequence). V lost 3 bases and J lost 1, with 19 bases in between. This CDR3 spans 16 amino acids. CDR3 region: CSARSWGRSKSYEQYF. The CDR3, as DNA: TGCAGTGCTAGGTCGTGGGGGCGGTCCAAGTCCTACGAGCAGTACTTC.

This clonotype was seen ten or more times. V gene TRBV18 combines with J gene TRBJ2-7, with D unresolved. The V end was cut by 5 bases, the J end by 0 bases, with 11 bases between. The CDR3 sequence is 14 residues long. CDR1 is KGHSH and CDR2 is LQKENI in the germline V gene. CDR3 region: CASSKDKYSYEQYF. The CDR3 region has the DNA TGTGCCAGCTCAAAAGACAAGTACTCCTACGAGCAGTACTTC.

This clonotype has at least ten counts. The chain combines TRBV5-8 with TRBJ2-1; 8 nucleotides match TRBD2. The junction had 12 bases not matched to a gene; V was cut back by 8 bases and J by 8 bases. This CDR3 is 14 amino acids long. Germline loops: CDR1 SGHTS, CDR2 YDEGEE. This CDR3 is CARAASGSSYEQFF. The CDR3, as DNA: TGTGCCAGAGCCGCAAGCGGGAGTAGCTATGAGCAGTTCTTC.

A few counts support this clonotype. The junction shows a germline mismatch at one end, possibly a read error. The chain recombines TRBV18 with TRBJ2-1, with 16 positions matching TRBD2. Germline CDR1 reads KGHSH; CDR2 reads LQKENI. The CDR3 is 17 amino acids. The CDR3 sequence: CASSAPGLAGGNNEQFF. Here the CDR3 DNA reads TGTGCCAGCTCAGCACCGGGACTAGCGGGAGGGAACAATGAGCAGTTCTTC. The full variable domain, in which reference TRBV18 and TRBJ2-1 provide the parts outside the CDR3, is NAGVMQNPRHLVRRRGQEARLRCSPMKGHSHVYWYRQLPEEGLKFMVYLQKENIIDESGMPKERFSAEFPKEGPSILRIQQVVRGDSAAYFCASSAPGLAGGNNEQFFGPGTRLTVL.

This clonotype was seen repeatedly, ten times or more. The rearrangement joins TRBV7-9 to TRBJ2-7, with D possibly matching TRBD1 (7 bases). This CDR3 contains 13 residues. Trimming stripped 6 bases from V and 3 bases from J, with 12 bases between. CDR1 is SEHNR and CDR2 is FQNEAQ in the germline V gene (reference sequence). CDR3 sequence: CASSRQGGYEQYF. The CDR3 coding sequence is TGTGCCAGCAGTCGACAGGGAGGCTACGAGCAGTACTTC.

This clonotype came up many times. The chain uses TRBV9 and TRBJ2-7; the match to TRBD2 covers 12 bases. With 4 bases clipped from V and 2 bases from J, the junction kept 4 bases outside the gene matches. Germline CDR1 SGDLS, CDR2 YYNGEE. This CDR3 has 15 amino acids. This CDR3 reads CASSPWTSGTYEQYF. The CDR3 DNA reads TGTGCCAGCAGCCCTTGGACTAGCGGGACCTACGAGCAGTACTTC.

This clonotype was observed at least ten times. The J gene is TRBJ1-5, the V gene TRBV9, with 9 bases fitting TRBD1. Germline V lookup: CDR1 SGDLS, CDR2 YYNGEE. Trimming at V came to 3 bases and at J to 9 bases, leaving 7 bases not matched to a gene. The CDR3 is 14 residues long. Here the CDR3 DNA reads TGTGCCAGCAGCGCCCGGGACAGGGCATGGCCCCAGCATTTT. It specifies CASSARDRAWPQHF.

This clonotype came up a few times. The chain couples TRBV27 to TRBJ1-2; possible D gene TRBD1, 5 bases. This CDR3 has 14 amino acids. Per germline, CDR1 MNHEY and CDR2 SMNVEV (reference sequence). Trimming pared 6 bases from V and 6 bases from J, leaving 17 bases between. CDR3 sequence: CASRPGGGGNGYTF. The DNA for the CDR3 is TGTGCCAGCAGACCGGGGGGGGGAGGGAATGGCTACACCTTC.

This clonotype was detected many times. The chain uses TRBV12-3 or TRBV12-4 and TRBJ2-7; possibly TRBD1 or TRBD2 for D (5 bases each). V was cut by 7 bases and J by 1 base, with 11 bases left in between. This CDR3 contains 13 residues. The CDR3 DNA reads TGTGCCAGCACCTTGGGACGGTCCTACGAGCAGTACTTC. Translated: CASTLGRSYEQYF.

This clonotype turned up a few times. The chain uses TRBV27 and TRBJ1-1; TRBD1 might be the D (5 bases). Looked up from germline, CDR1 is MNHEY and CDR2 is SMNVEV (reference sequence). The germline V and J ends were trimmed by 6 bases and 4 bases, with 15 bases remaining between them. The CDR3 is 14 residues long. The CDR3 DNA follows: TGTGCCAGCAGGGGGACCGGGGGGAGCACTGAAGCTTTCTTT. Protein product: CASRGTGGSTEAFF.

In this sample, this clonotype turned up many times. The chain recombines TRBV18 with TRBJ2-1; 13 nucleotides agree with TRBD2. Germline values: CDR1 KGHSH, CDR2 LQKENI. The CDR3 is 14 residues long. With 5 bases clipped from V and 7 bases from J, the junction kept 2 bases outside the gene matches. Written as DNA, the CDR3 is TGTGCCAGCTCAACTAGCGGGAGGGAGAATGAGCAGTTCTTC. This codes for CASSTSGRENEQFF. Looking up the rest from reference TRBV18 and TRBJ2-1 gives the full variable domain: NAGVMQNPRHLVRRRGQEARLRCSPMKGHSHVYWYRQLPEEGLKFMVYLQKENIIDESGMPKERFSAEFPKEGPSILRIQQVVRGDSAAYFCASSTSGRENEQFFGPGTRLTVL.

This clonotype was seen at least ten times. The J gene is TRBJ2-7, the V gene TRBV27, with D perhaps assigned TRBD1 or TRBD2 (5 bases each). The CDR3 consists of 15 residues. The germline CDR1 and CDR2 sequences are MNHEY and SMNVEV (reference sequence). The V and J ends lost 6 bases and 0 bases respectively, with 15 bases between them. The CDR3 sequence: CASSHDPGPSYEQYF. The CDR3 DNA reads TGTGCCAGCAGCCATGACCCGGGACCCTCCTACGAGCAGTACTTC.

The V and J genes are TRBV6-1 and TRBJ2-5; D remains ambiguous. CDR1 is MNHNS, CDR2 SASEGT, per germline. CDR3 length equals 12 residues. The V and J ends lost 6 bases and 1 base respectively, with 6 bases between them. The CDR3, as DNA: TGTGCCAGCAGGCCCGGCCAAGAGACCCAGTACTTC. Protein product: CASRPGQETQYF.

The chain is built from TRBV19 and TRBJ1-5; D call uncertain. CDR1 LNHDA and CDR2 SQIVND come from the germline V gene (reference sequence). The CDR3 is 12 residues long. The ends were cut back, 6 bases at V and 6 bases at J, with 9 bases in the middle. The DNA for the CDR3 is TGTGCCAGTAGAAGGGAGAGTCAGCCCCAGCATTTT. Translation: CASRRESQPQHF.

In this sample, this clonotype turned up many times. The rearrangement links TRBV27 to TRBJ1-1; D not resolved. Germline CDR1 and CDR2: MNHEY and SMNVEV (reference sequence). This CDR3 contains 13 residues. V gave up 3 bases and J gave up 1 base, with 6 bases separating them. The CDR3 nucleotides are TGTGCCAGCAGTTTCAAGGGGAACACTGAAGCTTTCTTT. It encodes CASSFKGNTEAFF.

A few counts support this clonotype. The chain recombines TRBV24-1 with TRBJ2-5; D uncertain. V was shortened by 3 bases and J by 4 bases, with 8 bases between the two germline ends. Germline-derived CDR1 and CDR2 are KGHDR and SFDVKD. The CDR3 length is 13 residues. Written as DNA, the CDR3 is TGTGCCACCAGTGATATGGCAGGAGAGACCCAGTACTTC. This gives the protein CATSDMAGETQYF.

The sample holds one count of this clonotype. The rearrangement links TRBV5-4 to TRBJ2-7; perhaps TRBD1 as D (5 bases). Germline V gene sequence: CDR1 SGHNT, CDR2 YYREEE (reference sequence). The CDR3 runs to 14 residues. Trimming removed 0 bases from V and 7 bases from J, with 14 bases in between. The CDR3 here is CASSLGSGADEQYF. DNA of the CDR3: TGTGCCAGCAGCTTGGGTAGTGGGGCTGATGAGCAGTACTTC. The whole variable domain, remainder taken from reference TRBV5-4 and TRBJ2-7, is ETGVTQSPTHLIKTRGQQVTLRCSSQSGHNTVSWYQQALGQGPQFIFQYYREEENGRGNFPPRFSGLQFPNYSSELNVNALELDDSALYLCASSLGSGADEQYFGPGTRLTVT.

As to this clonotype: A much larger clone lies one base from this, so it may be a read error. The genes are TRBV28 and TRBJ2-1, with D possibly being TRBD1 (6 bases). The J call may be wrong; the DNA end is better matched by TRBJ2-5. The CDR3 is 13 amino acids. Germline CDR1 MDHEN, CDR2 SYDVKM. The DNA for the CDR3 is TGTGCCAGCAGGCCAAATAGGGGGGAGACCCAGTACTTC. Protein product: CASRPNRGETQYF.

This clonotype has a handful of counts. The J gene is TRBJ2-1, the V gene TRBV19, with D unresolved. The germline V and J ends were trimmed by 7 bases and 9 bases, with 19 bases remaining between them. Germline CDR1 is LNHDA and CDR2 is SQIVND (reference sequence). The CDR3 has 14 amino acids. The CDR3 loop is CASTPRPGYGEQFF. DNA of the CDR3: TGTGCCAGTACCCCCCGGCCAGGATATGGTGAGCAGTTCTTC.

This clonotype appeared many times. The chain has TRBV2 and TRBJ2-2; weak D call: TRBD2 (5 bases). V was clipped by 1 base and J by 5 bases, with 8 bases between them. This CDR3 has 14 amino acids. Germline CDR1 SNHLY, CDR2 FYNNEI. The CDR3 sequence: CASSEGRNTGELFF. CDR3 sequence (DNA): TGTGCCAGCAGTGAAGGGAGGAATACCGGGGAGCTGTTTTTT. The variable domain in full, with the rest retrieved from reference TRBV2 and TRBJ2-2, is EPEVTQTPSHQVTQMGQEVILRCVPISNHLYFYWYRQILGQKVEFLVSFYNNEISEKSEIFDDQFSVERPDGSNFTLKIRSTKLEDSAMYFCASSEGRNTGELFFGEGSRLTVL.